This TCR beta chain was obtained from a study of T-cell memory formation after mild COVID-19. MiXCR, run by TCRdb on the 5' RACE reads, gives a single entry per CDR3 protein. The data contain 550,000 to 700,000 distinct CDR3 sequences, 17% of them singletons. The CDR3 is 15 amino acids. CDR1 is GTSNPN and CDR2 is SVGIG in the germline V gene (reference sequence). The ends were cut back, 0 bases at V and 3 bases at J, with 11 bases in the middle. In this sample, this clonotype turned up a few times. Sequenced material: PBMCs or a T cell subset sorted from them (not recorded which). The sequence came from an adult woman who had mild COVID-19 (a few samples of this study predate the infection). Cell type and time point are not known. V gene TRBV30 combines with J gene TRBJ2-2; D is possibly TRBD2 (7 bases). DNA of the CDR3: TGTGCCTGGAGTGTACGGGGGGCCCACACCGGGGAGCTGTTTTTT. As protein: CAWSVRGAHTGELFF.